This T cell receptor beta chain originates from a study of T cell responses to AZD1222 COVID-19 vaccine. In the case of this clone: The antigen is not known.

Study outcomes and limitations: Repertoires were obtained solely post-peak T cell response.

Repertoires were generated with immunoSEQ multiplex PCR, while TCRdb's copy carries only in-frame clones and drops some. The table lists around 160,000 clones, around nine tenths of them singletons, with 5.2% in the top ten. The V segment lost 4 bases and the J segment 1 base; nucleotides outside the gene matches: 8. There are 17 residues in the CDR3. CDR1 and CDR2 from the germline V gene are SGHRS and YFSETQ. This material consisted of peripheral blood, taken on day 0 of AZD1222 vaccination. V is TRBV5-1 and J is TRBJ2-2; TRBD1 matches 9 bases. The receptor was derived from an adult in good health. This CDR3 is CASSIGTGLLNTGELFF. For the CDR3, the DNA is TGCGCCAGCAGCATTGGGACAGGGCTTTTGAACACCGGGGAGCTGTTTTTT.